This passage covers 27 T cell receptor beta chains from one sample sequenced in a study of T cells in Graves' hyperthyroidism and ophthalmopathy. Amplified TCR beta CDR3 regions came from RNA transcripts. A first-round RT-PCR of the TCR CDR3 used the HTBI primer set. TCRdb independently ran MiXCR on the multiplex PCR reads; one entry per CDR3 protein. The sample consists of a few hundred thousand distinct CDR3 sequences, about an eighth of them appearing once. Input material: blood. The receptor source for this set is a middle-aged woman with Graves' ophthalmopathy.

This clonotype was observed many times. The J gene is TRBJ1-5, the V gene TRBV6-1, with 8 bases lining up with TRBD1. This CDR3 contains 15 residues. V shed 6 bases and J 1 base; nucleotides not matched to a gene: 5. Germline V gene sequence: CDR1 MNHNS, CDR2 SASEGT. CDR3 in DNA: TGTGCCAGCAGGCCAGGGGGCATAAGCAATCAGCCCCAGCATTTT. Translation gives CASRPGGISNQPQHF.

This chain connects TRBV20-1 to TRBJ2-1; perhaps TRBD1 as D (5 bases). Germline CDR1 and CDR2: DFQATT and SNEGSKA (reference sequence). This CDR3 comprises 15 residues. V was cut by 8 bases and J by 0 bases, with 17 bases left in between. DNA for the CDR3: TGCAGTACCGAGAGCCCCCAGGGCTCCTACAATGAGCAGTTCTTC. Translated, it gives CSTESPQGSYNEQFF.

This clonotype was picked up a small number of times. With a much larger clone just one base away, this may be a read error. The V and J genes are TRBV19 and TRBJ1-1; perhaps TRBD1 as D (6 bases). Germline CDR1 is LNHDA and CDR2 is SQIVND (reference sequence). The CDR3 consists of 15 residues. In nucleotides, the CDR3 is TGTGCCAGCGTCGTCTCTCAGGGGCGAGGGACTGAAGCTCTCTTT. It encodes CASVVSQGRGTEALF.

This clonotype was detected many times. V and J are TRBV6-2 or TRBV6-3 and TRBJ2-7; the D is unclear. The CDR3 has 12 amino acids. Germline V gives CDR1 MNHEY, CDR2 SVGEGT. The germline V and J ends were trimmed by 4 bases and 5 bases, with 9 bases remaining between them. The CDR3 DNA follows: TGTGCCAGCAGTTTCTTGGGTGACGAGCAGTACTTC. It translates to CASSFLGDEQYF.

This clonotype was detected many times. The chain recombines TRBV2 with TRBJ1-2; D is ambiguous. The length of the CDR3 is 14 residues. Germline loops: CDR1 SNHLY, CDR2 FYNNEI. V was shortened by 1 base and J by 8 bases, with 14 bases between the two germline ends. This CDR3 reads CASSEEWSSRGYTF. The CDR3 nucleotides are TGTGCCAGCAGTGAAGAATGGTCGAGTAGGGGCTACACCTTC.

This clonotype was counted only a few times. This chain links TRBV5-8 with TRBJ1-6, with D tentatively TRBD1 (5 bases). Germline CDR1 is SGHTS and CDR2 is YDEGEE. V gave up 4 bases and J gave up 7 bases, with 15 bases separating them. The CDR3 totals 15 residues. CDR3 nucleotides: TGTGCCAGCAGCGTATCGGGACTGAAAAATTCACCCCTCCACTTT. This sequence encodes CASSVSGLKNSPLHF.

This clonotype was seen ten or more times. The V gene is TRBV11-2, the J gene TRBJ1-6; TRBD1 matches at 7 bases. The ends lost 3 bases at V and 10 bases at J; junction bases unmatched: 9. The CDR3 is 15 amino acids. Per the germline V gene, CDR1 is SGHAT and CDR2 is FQNNGV. The CDR3: CASSFRDREDSPLHF. As DNA, the CDR3 is TGTGCCAGCAGCTTCCGTGACAGGGAGGACTCACCCCTCCACTTT.

Ten or more counts support this clonotype. The chain couples TRBV12-3 or TRBV12-4 to TRBJ2-2; 8 nucleotides agree with TRBD1. V dropped 5 bases and J dropped 4; count of bases not matched to a gene: 6. CDR3 length: 15 residues. The CDR3 DNA reads as TGTGCCAGCAGTCGGACAGGGTCACCCACCGGGGAGCTGTTTTTT. It specifies CASSRTGSPTGELFF.

This clonotype was counted a few times. This chain links TRBV5-1 with TRBJ2-5; 7 nucleotides match TRBD1. J was trimmed by 2 bases and V by 1 base; bases with no gene match: 2. CDR3 size: 14 residues. Germline CDR1 reads SGHRS; CDR2 reads YFSETQ. The CDR3 sequence is CASSLMGQQETQYF. As DNA, the CDR3 is TGCGCCAGCAGCTTGATGGGACAGCAAGAGACCCAGTACTTC.

This chain's CDR3 is CASSSQGLSYNEQFF. The CDR3 DNA reads as TGTGCCAGCAGCTCTCAGGGTCTTTCCTACAATGAGCAGTTCTTC. This rearrangement joins TRBV5-5 to TRBJ2-1, with D possibly TRBD1 on 5 matching bases. This CDR3 region has 15 residues. Trimming cost V 3 bases and J 1 base, with 11 bases left between them. CDR1 SGHKS and CDR2 YYEKEE come from the germline V gene (reference sequence).

The chain joins TRBV7-2 to TRBJ2-7; TRBD2 matches 8 bases. V lost 3 bases, J lost 2 bases, and 3 bases stayed unmatched. The CDR3 extends over 14 amino acids. Germline V CDR1 and CDR2: SGHTA, FQGNSA. For the CDR3, the DNA is TGTGCCAGCAGCTTCCCGGGACTAGCCTACGAGCAGTACTTC. Encoded protein: CASSFPGLAYEQYF.

This clonotype was found many times. This chain connects TRBV7-9 to TRBJ1-4, with 7 bases identical to TRBD1. The trim removed 5 bases at V and 8 bases at J, leaving 14 bases unmatched. Germline CDR1 SEHNR, CDR2 FQNEAQ (reference sequence). CDR3 size: 16 residues. CDR3 coding DNA: TGTGCCAGCAGCCCCCAATGGGGGACAGCTTTCGAAAAACTGTTTTTT. Encoded protein: CASSPQWGTAFEKLFF. Full variable domain (missing parts from reference TRBV7-9 and TRBJ1-4): DTGVSQNPRHKITKRGQNVTFRCDPISEHNRLYWYRQTLGQGPEFLTYFQNEAQLEKSRLLSDRFSAERPKGSFSTLEIQRTEQGDSAMYLCASSPQWGTAFEKLFFGSGTQLSVL.

The chain employs TRBV27 and TRBJ1-6; 7 bases are shared with TRBD1. J lost 11 bases, V lost 5 bases, and 12 bases had no gene match. Per germline, CDR1 MNHEY and CDR2 SMNVEV (reference sequence). The CDR3 covers 15 residues. The CDR3: CASSLLRQGRTPLHF. The CDR3 region has the DNA TGTGCCAGCAGTCTCCTCCGACAGGGTAGGACACCCCTCCACTTT.

In its sample, this clonotype was seen many times. The chain recombines TRBV7-2 with TRBJ2-7, with D unresolved. The CDR3 contains 13 residues. V lost 2 bases and J lost 0, with 5 bases in between. Looked up from germline, CDR1 is SGHTA and CDR2 is FQGNSA. The CDR3 loop is CASSLRYSYEQYF. The CDR3, as DNA: TGTGCCAGCAGCTTAAGGTACTCCTACGAGCAGTACTTC.

In regard to this clonotype: The junction differs from germline at one of its ends, possibly a read error. The genes are TRBV12-3 or TRBV12-4 and TRBJ1-6, with 8 positions matching TRBD1. The CDR3 covers 15 residues. DNA for the CDR3: TGTGCCAGCAGCCCACAGGGGGGGTTCAATTCACCTCTCCACTTT. Protein sequence: CASSPQGGFNSPLHF.

V usage is TRBV7-9 and J usage is TRBJ1-1; D is undetermined. CDR3 size: 16 residues. Germline values: CDR1 SEHNR, CDR2 FQNEAQ (reference sequence). Trimming stripped 7 bases from V and 0 bases from J, with 18 bases between. This CDR3 is CASNTRTGPLNTEAFF. The CDR3 coding sequence is TGTGCCAGCAACACCCGGACCGGGCCCTTGAACACTGAAGCTTTCTTT.

There are many counts of this clonotype. V gene TRBV9 combines with J gene TRBJ2-3, with D perhaps matching TRBD1 or TRBD2 (5 bases each). The CDR3 extends over 15 amino acids. Germline assignment: CDR1 SGDLS and CDR2 YYNGEE. Trimming took 0 bases from V and 8 from J, leaving 16 bases between them. CDR3 amino acids: CASSVDGGVFRTQYF. For the CDR3, the DNA is TGTGCCAGCAGCGTAGATGGGGGAGTTTTTCGTACGCAGTATTTT.

This clonotype was picked up many times. The chain recombines TRBV5-1 with TRBJ2-7; D possibly corresponds to TRBD2 (7 bases). CDR1 is SGHRS, CDR2 YFSETQ, per germline. Trimming removed 0 bases from V and 2 bases from J, with 12 bases in between. The CDR3 totals 15 residues. The CDR3 coding sequence is TGCGCCAGCAGCTTGGTGTCGGGGGGCCCCTACGAGCAGTACTTC. It codes for CASSLVSGGPYEQYF. Full variable domain (remainder filled in from reference TRBV5-1 and TRBJ2-7): KAGVTQTPRYLIKTRGQQVTLSCSPISGHRSVSWYQQTPGQGLQFLFEYFSETQRNKGNFPGRFSGRQFSNSRSEMNVSTLELGDSALYLCASSLVSGGPYEQYFGPGTRLTVT.

In this sample, this clonotype turned up many times. The chain employs TRBV6-1 and TRBJ2-3; no firm D call. V lost 5 bases and J lost 1, with 19 bases in between. Germline V CDR1 and CDR2: MNHNS, SASEGT. The CDR3 is 17 residues long. DNA for the CDR3: TGTGCCAGCAGTTCTACCGCGACCAGCACGGGCACAGATACGCAGTATTTT. This sequence encodes CASSSTATSTGTDTQYF.

This clonotype showed up many times. The chain couples TRBV6-5 to TRBJ1-5, with a possible D match to TRBD1 (5 bases). This CDR3 is built from 15 residues. Germline values: CDR1 MNHEY, CDR2 SVGAGI. V was shortened by 2 bases and J by 12 bases, with 20 bases between the two germline ends. The CDR3: CASSYGTVRHGYQHF. CDR3 sequence (DNA): TGTGCCAGCAGTTACGGGACCGTTCGACATGGTTACCAGCATTTT.

The rearrangement links TRBV20-1 to TRBJ2-7, with 15 bases matching TRBD2. This CDR3 is built from 14 residues. The V gene's germline CDR1 is DFQATT and CDR2 SNEGSKA (reference sequence). The J segment lost 4 bases and the V segment lost 5 bases, leaving 3 bases of the junction unmatched. CDR3 bases: TGCAGTGCTCAAGGACTAGCGGGGGGGTACGAGCAGTACTTC. It translates to CSAQGLAGGYEQYF.

The chain uses TRBV6-5 and TRBJ1-3; no clear D gene. CDR1 and CDR2 (germline): MNHEY, SVGAGI. The V gene lost 2 bases and the J gene lost 1 base, with 12 bases spanning the gap. This CDR3 contains 16 residues. CDR3 amino acids: CASSYGDPMSGNTIYF. DNA for the CDR3: TGTGCCAGCAGTTACGGAGACCCAATGTCTGGAAACACCATATATTTT.

V gene TRBV6-1 combines with J gene TRBJ1-3, with 7 bases that match TRBD1. V was pared by 10 bases and J by 0 bases, with 9 bases of the junction left unmatched. The CDR3 consists of 15 residues. The germline CDR1 and CDR2 sequences are MNHNS and SASEGT. The CDR3 protein is CATWDSRFSGNTIYF. The CDR3 DNA reads as TGTGCCACCTGGGACAGTCGGTTCTCTGGAAACACCATATATTTT.

Details on this clonotype: With a much larger clone just one base away, this may be a read error. The chain combines TRBV27 with TRBJ2-1; D unresolved. Germline-derived CDR1 and CDR2 are MNHEY and SMNVEV (reference sequence). CDR3 length equals 17 residues. CDR3 nucleotide sequence: TGTGCCAGCAGTTCGGCCGGACCTGTAGCCAACAACAATGAGCGGTTCTTC. It encodes CASSSAGPVANNNERFF.

This clonotype was observed at least ten times. This CDR3 is CASSLDLTSTDTQYF. The CDR3 DNA follows: TGCGCCAGCAGCTTGGATCTAACTAGCACAGATACGCAGTATTTT. V gene TRBV5-1 combines with J gene TRBJ2-3; D gene uncertain. The CDR3 spans 15 residues. The germline V gene encodes CDR1 SGHRS and CDR2 YFSETQ. V was trimmed by 0 bases and J by 0 bases, leaving 8 bases between them.

V is TRBV5-4 and J is TRBJ2-3, with a possible D match to TRBD2 (5 bases). Trimming stripped 4 bases from V and 6 bases from J, with 18 bases between. The germline gives CDR1 SGHNT, CDR2 YYREEE (reference sequence). The CDR3 has 15 residues. The chain's CDR3 is CASSGEINSRDTQYF. CDR3 coding DNA: TGTGCCAGCAGCGGGGAGATAAACAGTCGGGATACGCAGTATTTT.

On this clonotype itself: One base away lies a much larger clone, so this may be a sequencing read error. The rearrangement links TRBV27 to TRBJ1-2; the match to TRBD1 covers 11 bases. CDR3 length: 15 residues. CDR1 and CDR2 from the germline V gene are MNHEY and SMNVEV (reference sequence). J lost 8 bases, V lost 6 bases, and 11 bases had no gene match. This chain's CDR3 is CASRPNGQGASGYTF. Written as DNA, the CDR3 is TGTGCCAGCAGACCAAACGGACAGGGGGCCTCAGGCTACACCTTC.